The 3 T cell receptor beta chains presented below share a single source sample, sequenced in a study of post-analysis software for immune sequencing data. No antigens are known for them. Study-level points and caveats: Patients carried roughly 5 TRBV segments more frequently than controls did, and TRBV5-6, TRBV5-1 and TRBV20-1 were among them.

Unique molecular identifiers were carried by the TCR beta cDNA libraries. TCRdb fed the PCR reads into MiXCR, producing one record per CDR3 protein. Among 500,000 to 600,000 distinct CDR3 sequences, around 40% were seen once, and the ten largest hold 1.5% to 2%. Sequencing used blood. These receptors all stem from a girl aged 10 to 17 with multiple sclerosis.

The V call is TRBV12-3 or TRBV12-4, the J call TRBJ2-5, with D perhaps matching TRBD2 (6 bases). Trimming removed 5 bases at V and 2 bases at J, with 15 bases between. The CDR3 has 15 amino acids. The CDR3 region is CASSLGGREQETQYF. In DNA form, the CDR3 reads TGTGCCAGCAGTCTAGGCGGGCGGGAACAAGAGACCCAGTACTTC.

This clonotype was found a few times. This chain uses TRBV12-3 or TRBV12-4 with TRBJ2-1; D not certain. Trimming pared 6 bases from V and 8 bases from J, leaving 17 bases between. CDR3 size: 14 residues. CDR3 DNA sequence: TGTGCCAGCAGAGGGTCGCCGCTGGCCGATGAGCAGTTCTTC. This sequence encodes CASRGSPLADEQFF.

This clonotype was observed a handful of times. The rearrangement links TRBV20-1 to TRBJ2-7, with a tentative D call TRBD2 (5 bases). This CDR3 is 14 amino acids long. In germline, CDR1 is DFQATT, CDR2 SNEGSKA (reference sequence). V gave up 4 bases and J gave up 0 bases, with 13 bases separating them. The CDR3 loop reads CSATRLGSSYEQYF. The CDR3 DNA sequence: TGCAGTGCTACTCGTCTGGGGAGCTCCTACGAGCAGTACTTC.